This T cell receptor beta chain was documented in a study of blood T cell repertoires in COVID-19. Study-level background: PBMCs, B-cell-depleted T cells, or T cells provided the cDNA or gDNA that made up the material.

Original processing methods: The authors estimated nucleated cell counts from reference gene primer amplification. Data came from immunoSEQ multiplex PCR; TCRdb stores just in-frame clones and leaves some out. From that table come the V and J calls and clone size; the DNA was used to work out D and trimming. Altogether around 100,000 clones are present, about 90% being singletons, with the ten largest covering about 3%. Between the trimmed V and J ends, which lost 2 bases and 3 bases, there was a span of 12 bases. The CDR3 covers 15 residues. Germline CDR1 reads KGHDR; CDR2 reads SFDVKD. The chain couples TRBV24-1 to TRBJ1-2; the D gene is possibly TRBD1 (5 bases). Sequencing was performed on peripheral blood. This receptor was taken from a human donor in a cohort sampled during active COVID-19. DNA for the CDR3: TGTGCCACCAGTGATTCTAGGACGGGGGACTATGGCTACACCTTC. Amino acids: CATSDSRTGDYGYTF.